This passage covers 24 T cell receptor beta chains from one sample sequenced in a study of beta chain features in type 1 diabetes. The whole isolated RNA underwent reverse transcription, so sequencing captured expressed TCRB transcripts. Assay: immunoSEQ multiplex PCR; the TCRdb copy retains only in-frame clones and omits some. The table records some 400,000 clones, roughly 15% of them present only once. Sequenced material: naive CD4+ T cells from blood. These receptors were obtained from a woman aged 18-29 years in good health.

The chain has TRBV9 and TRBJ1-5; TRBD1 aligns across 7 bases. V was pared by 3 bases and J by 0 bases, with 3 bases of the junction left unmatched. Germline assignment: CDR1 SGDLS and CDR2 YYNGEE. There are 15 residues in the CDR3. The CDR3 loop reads CASSATGLSNQPQHF. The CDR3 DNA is TGTGCCAGCAGCGCGACAGGGCTTAGCAATCAGCCCCAGCATTTT.

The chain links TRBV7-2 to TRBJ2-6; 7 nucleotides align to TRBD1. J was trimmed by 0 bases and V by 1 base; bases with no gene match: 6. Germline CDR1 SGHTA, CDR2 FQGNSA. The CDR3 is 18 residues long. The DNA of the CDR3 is TGTGCCAGCAGCTTAGGGGGGACAGTCACCTCTGGGGCCAACGTCCTGACTTTC. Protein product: CASSLGGTVTSGANVLTF.

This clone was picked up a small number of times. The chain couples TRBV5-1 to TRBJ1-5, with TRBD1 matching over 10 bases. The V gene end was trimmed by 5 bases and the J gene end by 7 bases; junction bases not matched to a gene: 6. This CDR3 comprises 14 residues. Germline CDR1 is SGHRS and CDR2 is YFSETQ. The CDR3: CASRRDRGSQPQHF. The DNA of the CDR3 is TGCGCCAGCAGACGGGACAGGGGCTCCCAGCCCCAGCATTTT. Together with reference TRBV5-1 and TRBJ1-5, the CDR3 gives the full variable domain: KAGVTQTPRYLIKTRGQQVTLSCSPISGHRSVSWYQQTPGQGLQFLFEYFSETQRNKGNFPGRFSGRQFSNSRSEMNVSTLELGDSALYLCASRRDRGSQPQHFGDGTRLSIL.

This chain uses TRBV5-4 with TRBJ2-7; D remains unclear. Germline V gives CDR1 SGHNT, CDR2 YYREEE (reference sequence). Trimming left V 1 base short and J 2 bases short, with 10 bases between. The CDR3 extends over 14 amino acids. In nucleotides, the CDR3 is TGTGCCAGCAGCTTGTCAATGGCTGCCTACGAGCAGTACTTC. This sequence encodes CASSLSMAAYEQYF. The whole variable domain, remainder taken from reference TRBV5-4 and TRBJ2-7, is ETGVTQSPTHLIKTRGQQVTLRCSSQSGHNTVSWYQQALGQGPQFIFQYYREEENGRGNFPPRFSGLQFPNYSSELNVNALELDDSALYLCASSLSMAAYEQYFGPGTRLTVT.

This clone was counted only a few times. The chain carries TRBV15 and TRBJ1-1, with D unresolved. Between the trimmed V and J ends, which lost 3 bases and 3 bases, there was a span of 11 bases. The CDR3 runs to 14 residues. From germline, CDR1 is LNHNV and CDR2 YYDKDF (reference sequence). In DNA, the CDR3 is TGTGCCACCAGCAGGTTTAGGCGGGACACTGAAGCTTTCTTT. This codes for CATSRFRRDTEAFF.

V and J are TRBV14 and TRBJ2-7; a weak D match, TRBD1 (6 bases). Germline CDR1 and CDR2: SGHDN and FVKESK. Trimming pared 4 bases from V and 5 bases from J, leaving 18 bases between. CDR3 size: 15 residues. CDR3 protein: CASSPLVQGTHEQYF. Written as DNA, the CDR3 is TGTGCCAGCAGCCCTCTAGTGCAGGGGACCCACGAGCAGTACTTC. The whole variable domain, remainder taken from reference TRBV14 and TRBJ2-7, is EAGVTQFPSHSVIEKGQTVTLRCDPISGHDNLYWYRRVMGKEIKFLLHFVKESKQDESGMPNNRFLAERTGGTYSTLKVQPAELEDSGVYFCASSPLVQGTHEQYFGPGTRLTVT.

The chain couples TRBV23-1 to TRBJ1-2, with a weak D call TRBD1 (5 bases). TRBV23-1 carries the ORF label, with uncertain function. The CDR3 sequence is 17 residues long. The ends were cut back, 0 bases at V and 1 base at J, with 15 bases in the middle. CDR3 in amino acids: CASSQSPRYRFNYGYTF. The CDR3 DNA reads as TGCGCCAGCAGTCAATCGCCAAGATACAGGTTTAACTATGGCTACACCTTC.

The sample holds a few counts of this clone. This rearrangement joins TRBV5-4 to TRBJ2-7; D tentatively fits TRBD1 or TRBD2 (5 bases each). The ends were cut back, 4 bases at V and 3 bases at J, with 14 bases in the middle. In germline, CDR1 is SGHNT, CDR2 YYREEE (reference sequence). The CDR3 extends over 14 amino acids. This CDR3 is CASSLGRLDYEQYF. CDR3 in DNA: TGTGCCAGCAGCCTGGGACGTCTAGACTACGAGCAGTACTTC.

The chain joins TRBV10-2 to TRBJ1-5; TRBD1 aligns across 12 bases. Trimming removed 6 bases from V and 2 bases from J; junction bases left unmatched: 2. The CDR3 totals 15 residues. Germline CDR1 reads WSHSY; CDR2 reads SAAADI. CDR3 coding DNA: TGCGCCAGCAGCGGGACAGGGGGCGGCAATCAGCCCCAGCATTTT. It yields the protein CASSGTGGGNQPQHF.

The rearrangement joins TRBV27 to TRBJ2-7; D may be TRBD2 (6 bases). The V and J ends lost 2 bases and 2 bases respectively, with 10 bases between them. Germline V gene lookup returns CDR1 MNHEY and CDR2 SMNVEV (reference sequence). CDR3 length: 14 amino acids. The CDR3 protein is CASSLNGRAYEQYF. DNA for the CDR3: TGTGCCAGCAGTTTAAACGGGAGAGCCTACGAGCAGTACTTC.

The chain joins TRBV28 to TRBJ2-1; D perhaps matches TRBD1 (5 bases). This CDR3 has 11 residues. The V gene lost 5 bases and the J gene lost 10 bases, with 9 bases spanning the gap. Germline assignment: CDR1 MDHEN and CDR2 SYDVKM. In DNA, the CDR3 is TGTGCCAGCAGTCGACAGCGAGAGCAGTTCTTC. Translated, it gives CASSRQREQFF.

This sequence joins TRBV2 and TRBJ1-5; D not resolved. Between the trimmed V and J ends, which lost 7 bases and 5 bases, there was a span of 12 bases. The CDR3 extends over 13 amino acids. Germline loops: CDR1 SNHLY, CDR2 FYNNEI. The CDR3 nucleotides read TGTGCCAGCACCTTTAACAGCTATCAGCCCCAGCATTTT. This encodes CASTFNSYQPQHF.

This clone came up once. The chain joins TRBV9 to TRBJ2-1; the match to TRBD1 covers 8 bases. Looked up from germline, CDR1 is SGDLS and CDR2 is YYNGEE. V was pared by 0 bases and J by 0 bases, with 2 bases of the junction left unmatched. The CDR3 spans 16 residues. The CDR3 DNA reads TGTGCCAGCAGCGTAGGGACAGGGAGCTCCTACAATGAGCAGTTCTTC. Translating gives CASSVGTGSSYNEQFF.

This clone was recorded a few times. CDR3 sequence reads: CASSLAPRASNEQFF. CDR3 DNA sequence: TGTGCCAGCAGCTTAGCCCCCAGGGCGAGCAATGAGCAGTTCTTC. The rearrangement joins TRBV11-1 to TRBJ2-1; possible D gene TRBD1, 5 bases. Trimming removed 0 bases from V and 6 bases from J, with 12 bases in between. This CDR3 has 15 amino acids. Germline loops: CDR1 SGHAT, CDR2 FQDESV (reference sequence).

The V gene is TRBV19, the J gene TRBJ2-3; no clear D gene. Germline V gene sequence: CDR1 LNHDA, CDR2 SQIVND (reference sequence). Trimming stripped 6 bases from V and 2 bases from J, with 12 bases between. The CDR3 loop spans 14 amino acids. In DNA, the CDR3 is TGTGCCAGTAGGGTGACTTTACTCACAGATACGCAGTATTTT. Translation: CASRVTLLTDTQYF.

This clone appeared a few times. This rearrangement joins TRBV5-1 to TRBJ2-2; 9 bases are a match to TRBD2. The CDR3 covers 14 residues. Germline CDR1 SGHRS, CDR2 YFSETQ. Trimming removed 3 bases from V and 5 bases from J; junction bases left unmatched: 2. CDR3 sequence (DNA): TGCGCCAGCAGCTCGACTAGCGGTACCGGGGAGCTGTTTTTT. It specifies CASSSTSGTGELFF.

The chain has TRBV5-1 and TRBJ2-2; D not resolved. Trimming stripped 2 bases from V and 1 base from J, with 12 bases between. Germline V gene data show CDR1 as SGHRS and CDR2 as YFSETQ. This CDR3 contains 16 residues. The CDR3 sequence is CASSLNGFENTGELFF. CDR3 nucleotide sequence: TGCGCCAGCAGCTTAAACGGGTTCGAGAACACCGGGGAGCTGTTTTTT.

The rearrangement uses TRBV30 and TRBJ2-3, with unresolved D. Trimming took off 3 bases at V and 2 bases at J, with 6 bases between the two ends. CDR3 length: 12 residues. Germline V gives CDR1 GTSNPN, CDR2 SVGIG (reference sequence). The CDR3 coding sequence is TGTGCCTGGAGAGCGAACACAGATACGCAGTATTTT. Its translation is CAWRANTDTQYF.

CDR3 sequence (DNA): TGTGCCAGCAGTACCCCCGGGCGCGGGATGGGTGAAAAACTGTTTTTT. It specifies CASSTPGRGMGEKLFF. The V call is TRBV28, the J call TRBJ1-4; D not resolved. The CDR3 sequence is 16 residues long. Between the trimmed V and J ends, which lost 5 bases and 7 bases, there was a span of 20 bases. CDR1 and CDR2 (germline): MDHEN, SYDVKM.

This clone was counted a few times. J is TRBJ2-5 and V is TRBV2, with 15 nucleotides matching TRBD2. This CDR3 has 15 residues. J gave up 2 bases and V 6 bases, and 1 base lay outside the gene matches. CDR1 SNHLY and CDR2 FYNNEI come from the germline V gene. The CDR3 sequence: CASSGLAGGQETQYF. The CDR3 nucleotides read TGTGCCAGCAGCGGACTAGCGGGAGGGCAAGAGACCCAGTACTTC.

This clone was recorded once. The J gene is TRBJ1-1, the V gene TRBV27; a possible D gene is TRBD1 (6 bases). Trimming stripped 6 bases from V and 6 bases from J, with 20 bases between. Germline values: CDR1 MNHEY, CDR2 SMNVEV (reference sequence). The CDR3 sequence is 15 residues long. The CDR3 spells CASRPASTGPAEAFF. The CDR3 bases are TGTGCCAGCAGACCCGCTTCGACAGGCCCCGCTGAAGCTTTCTTT.

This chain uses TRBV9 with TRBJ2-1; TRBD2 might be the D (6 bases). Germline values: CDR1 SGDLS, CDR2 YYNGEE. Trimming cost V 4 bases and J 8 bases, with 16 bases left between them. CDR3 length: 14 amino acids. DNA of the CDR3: TGTGCCAGCAGCCCAGAACTAGCAACCCATGAGCAGTTCTTC. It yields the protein CASSPELATHEQFF.

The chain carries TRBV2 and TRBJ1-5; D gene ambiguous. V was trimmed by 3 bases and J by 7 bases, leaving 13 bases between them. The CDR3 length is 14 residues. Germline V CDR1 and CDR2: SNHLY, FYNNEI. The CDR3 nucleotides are TGTGCCAGCAGTGAGGGAAAACCGGGGCAGCCCCAGCATTTT. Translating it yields CASSEGKPGQPQHF.

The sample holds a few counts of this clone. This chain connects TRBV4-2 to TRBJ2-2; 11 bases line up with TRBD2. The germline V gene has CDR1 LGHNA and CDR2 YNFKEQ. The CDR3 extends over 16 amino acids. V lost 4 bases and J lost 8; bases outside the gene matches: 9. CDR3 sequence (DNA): TGTGCCAGCAGCCCGTTTTTGGTAGCGGGAGGGGGGGAGCTGTTTTTT. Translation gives CASSPFLVAGGGELFF.